Below, 17 T cell receptor beta chains from the same sample are listed, as sequenced in a study of blood T cell repertoires in COVID-19. Only in-frame clones appear in the TCRdb table, and some are missing; sequencing was by immunoSEQ multiplex PCR. The table shows 150,000 to 160,000 clones, with around 84% occurring only once. Sequencing was carried out using peripheral blood. These receptors were taken from a man at least 80 years old with acute or convalescent COVID-19.

This chain links TRBV28 with TRBJ1-2, with 11 bases aligning to TRBD1. This CDR3 contains 15 residues. V lost 5 bases to trimming and J lost 3 bases; unmatched junction nucleotides: 5. The V gene's germline CDR1 is MDHEN and CDR2 SYDVKM. The CDR3 DNA reads as TGTGCCAGCAGTGTCCCGGGACAGGGGGACTATGGCTACACCTTC. Residues: CASSVPGQGDYGYTF.

This clone was detected a few times. Other DNA variants within this sample encode the same CDR3. This chain links TRBV4-3 with TRBJ1-5; D gene ambiguous. The V end was cut by 0 bases, the J end by 7 bases, with 7 bases between. This CDR3 region has 13 residues. The germline V gene encodes CDR1 LGHNA and CDR2 YSLEER. Here the CDR3 DNA reads TGCGCCAGCAGCCAAGATGAGGGCCAGCCCCAGCATTTT. Its protein product is CASSQDEGQPQHF.

The table lists this clone with a few counts. The gene calls are TRBV6-5 and TRBJ1-1; D is undetermined. V gave up 2 bases and J gave up 1 base, with 8 bases separating them. The V gene's germline CDR1 is MNHEY and CDR2 SVGAGI. The length of the CDR3 is 14 residues. The CDR3: CASSYLASNTEAFF. The CDR3 DNA is TGTGCCAGCAGTTACCTAGCGTCGAACACTGAAGCTTTCTTT.

The CDR3 reads CASSLAGQDGYTF. CDR3 DNA: TGTGCCAGCAGCTTAGCAGGGCAAGACGGCTACACCTTC. This chain uses TRBV11-3 with TRBJ1-2, with D maybe TRBD1 (5 bases). V dropped 1 base and J dropped 8 bases, with 11 bases sitting between them. CDR3 size: 13 residues. Per the germline V gene, CDR1 is SGHNT and CDR2 is YENEEA.

This clone was detected only a few times. The V and J genes are TRBV7-2 and TRBJ1-1; D is unresolved. V lost 3 bases, J lost 5 bases, and 7 bases lay in between. This CDR3 region has 12 residues. Germline V gene data show CDR1 as SGHTA and CDR2 as FQGNSA. For the CDR3, the DNA is TGTGCCAGCAGCTTTTACGGGACTGAAGCTTTCTTT. Its translation: CASSFYGTEAFF.

The chain employs TRBV5-4 and TRBJ2-3; TRBD1 aligns across 7 bases. This CDR3 is 16 amino acids long. Trimming removed 4 bases from V and 2 bases from J; junction bases left unmatched: 10. Germline V CDR1 and CDR2: SGHNT, YYREEE (reference sequence). The CDR3 nucleotides are TGTGCCAGCAGCCTCCGACAGACAGGGTCCACAGATACGCAGTATTTT. This gives the protein CASSLRQTGSTDTQYF. The entire variable domain, with the rest obtained from reference TRBV5-4 and TRBJ2-3, is as follows: ETGVTQSPTHLIKTRGQQVTLRCSSQSGHNTVSWYQQALGQGPQFIFQYYREEENGRGNFPPRFSGLQFPNYSSELNVNALELDDSALYLCASSLRQTGSTDTQYFGPGTRLTVL.

The chain has TRBV7-6 and TRBJ2-3; perhaps TRBD1 as D (6 bases). This CDR3 spans 16 amino acids. Germline CDR1 SGHVS, CDR2 FNYEAQ. The V and J ends lost 1 base and 6 bases respectively, with 17 bases between them. For the CDR3, the DNA is TGTGCCAGCAGCTTAGGGCAGGGGCGCTCATATGATACGCAGTATTTT. It yields the protein CASSLGQGRSYDTQYF.

The chain uses TRBV19 and TRBJ1-6; 7 bases fit TRBD1. V gave up 7 bases and J gave up 6 bases; unmatched junction bases: 9. From germline, CDR1 is LNHDA and CDR2 SQIVND (reference sequence). The CDR3 spans 15 residues. The CDR3: CASNLQGLSNSPLHF. In nucleotides, the CDR3 is TGTGCCAGTAACCTACAGGGGTTAAGTAATTCACCCCTCCACTTT.

This rearrangement joins TRBV7-2 to TRBJ1-2; 9 bases align to TRBD1. Germline V gene data show CDR1 as SGHTA and CDR2 as FQGNSA. V gave up 5 bases and J gave up 7 bases; unmatched junction bases: 11. The CDR3 extends over 15 amino acids. CDR3 nucleotide sequence: TGTGCCAGCAGCCCGCAGGGGACAGGGAATGGTGGCTACACCTTC. Translated, it gives CASSPQGTGNGGYTF. Full variable domain (remainder filled in from reference TRBV7-2 and TRBJ1-2): GAGVSQSPSNKVTEKGKDVELRCDPISGHTALYWYRQSLGQGLEFLIYFQGNSAPDKSGLPSDRFSAERTGGSVSTLTIQRTQQEDSAVYLCASSPQGTGNGGYTFGSGTRLTVV.

J is TRBJ2-7 and V is TRBV19, with TRBD1 matching 9 bases. V gave up 2 bases and J gave up 2 bases; unmatched junction bases: 13. Germline V gives CDR1 LNHDA, CDR2 SQIVND (reference sequence). The CDR3 totals 18 residues. CDR3 in DNA: TGTGCCAGTAGTATACAGGGACAGGGTGGGGCTCAGGCCTACGAGCAGTACTTC. Translated, it gives CASSIQGQGGAQAYEQYF.

The J gene is TRBJ1-4, the V gene TRBV3-1 (or the pseudogene TRBV3-2); D might be TRBD1 (6 bases). This CDR3 comprises 15 residues. CDR1 LGHDT and CDR2 YNNKEL come from the germline V gene (reference sequence). The V end lost 4 bases, the J end lost 8 bases, and 17 bases lay between the germline ends. The CDR3 loop reads CASSPRPGAGEKLFF. In nucleotides, the CDR3 is TGTGCCAGCAGCCCTCGACCAGGGGCAGGGGAAAAACTGTTTTTT.

This rearrangement joins TRBV7-2 to TRBJ1-5; the match to TRBD1 covers 8 bases. CDR3 length: 16 amino acids. With V trimmed by 5 bases and J by 2 bases, 8 bases remained unmatched. From germline, CDR1 is SGHTA and CDR2 FQGNSA. CDR3 sequence reads: CASSNDRGWGNQPQHF. Here the CDR3 DNA reads TGTGCCAGCAGCAACGACAGGGGTTGGGGCAATCAGCCCCAGCATTTT.

The chain joins TRBV29-1 to TRBJ2-7, with a weak D call TRBD1 (5 bases). This CDR3 comprises 14 residues. Trimming shortened V by 3 bases and J by 6 bases, and 18 bases separated the two germline ends. Germline values: CDR1 SQVTM, CDR2 ANQGSEA. The CDR3 protein is CSVEIRAPGSEQYF. CDR3 sequence (DNA): TGCAGCGTTGAGATTCGGGCCCCAGGGTCCGAGCAGTACTTC.

This chain links TRBV14 with TRBJ1-3; no clear D gene. CDR1 is SGHDN and CDR2 is FVKESK in the germline V gene. The CDR3 totals 13 residues. V shed 6 bases and J shed 0 bases, with 6 bases lying between them. The CDR3: CASSPFSGNTIYF. The DNA of the CDR3 is TGTGCCAGCAGTCCGTTCTCTGGAAACACCATATATTTT.

This chain connects TRBV19 to TRBJ2-5, with D perhaps TRBD1 (6 bases). The CDR3 is 15 amino acids. Per the germline V gene, CDR1 is LNHDA and CDR2 is SQIVND (reference sequence). The germline V and J ends were trimmed by 1 base and 1 base, with 10 bases remaining between them. The CDR3 is CASSIAQGPQETQYF. The CDR3 region has the DNA TGTGCCAGTAGTATAGCACAGGGACCCCAAGAGACCCAGTACTTC.

V usage is TRBV7-9 and J usage is TRBJ2-7; 9 nucleotides align to TRBD1. J lost 5 bases, V lost 3 bases, and 5 bases had no gene match. The germline V gene encodes CDR1 SEHNR and CDR2 FQNEAQ (reference sequence). The CDR3 has 14 residues. The CDR3 reads CASSLTGGIDEQYF. The CDR3, as DNA: TGTGCCAGCAGCTTGACAGGGGGAATCGACGAGCAGTACTTC.

The gene calls are TRBV12-3 or TRBV12-4 and TRBJ2-1, with D uncertain. The CDR3 covers 13 residues. V lost 3 bases and J lost 6, with 9 bases in between. The CDR3 spells CASSFLQSNEQFF. The CDR3 DNA is TGTGCCAGCAGTTTCCTACAGAGCAATGAGCAGTTCTTC.